What follows are 26 T cell receptor beta chains derived from one specimen sequenced in a study of shared clonotypes between healthy human individuals. The data were produced by immunoSEQ multiplex PCR, yet TCRdb's version contains in-frame clones alone and is incomplete. The sample lists some 2 million clones; about 95% were seen once. Only CD45RO-negative cells positively selected for CCR7 counted as naive CD8 cells, so terminally differentiated effector memory CD45RA+ cells were excluded. The specimen was naive CD8+ T cells sorted from blood. These receptors originate from a man aged 18-30 years in good health.

This chain links TRBV9 with TRBJ1-3; a possible D gene is TRBD1 (6 bases). This CDR3 spans 16 amino acids. Trimming shortened V by 0 bases and J by 0 bases, and 10 bases separated the two germline ends. Germline lookup yields CDR1 SGDLS and CDR2 YYNGEE. The CDR3 DNA reads as TGTGCCAGCAGCGTAGAGGGGGGTCCCTCTGGAAACACCATATATTTT. Its protein is CASSVEGGPSGNTIYF.

V usage is TRBV19 and J usage is TRBJ1-4, with TRBD1 as a possible D gene (6 bases). Deletions cut 0 bases from V and 5 bases from J, with 13 bases between. The germline V gene encodes CDR1 LNHDA and CDR2 SQIVND (reference sequence). The CDR3 spans 16 residues. The CDR3 sequence is CASSIDKQGVNEKLFF. The DNA of the CDR3 is TGTGCCAGTAGTATAGACAAACAGGGTGTCAATGAAAAACTGTTTTTT. The entire variable domain, with the rest obtained from reference TRBV19 and TRBJ1-4, is as follows: DGGITQSPKYLFRKEGQNVTLSCEQNLNHDAMYWYRQDPGQGLRLIYYSQIVNDFQKGDIAEGYSVSREKKESFPLTVTSAQKNPTAFYLCASSIDKQGVNEKLFFGSGTQLSVL.

V usage is TRBV27 and J usage is TRBJ1-5, with 9 bases aligning to TRBD1. Germline lookup yields CDR1 MNHEY and CDR2 SMNVEV (reference sequence). Trimming removed 0 bases from V and 2 bases from J; junction bases left unmatched: 8. This CDR3 comprises 18 residues. The CDR3 is CASSLSGTGSIGNQPQHF. The CDR3 DNA sequence: TGTGCCAGCAGTTTATCAGGGACAGGGAGTATAGGCAATCAGCCCCAGCATTTT.

This clone was counted a single time. V is TRBV2 and J is TRBJ2-5, with a possible D match to TRBD2 (7 bases). Trimming took off 1 base at V and 1 base at J, with 13 bases between the two ends. The germline V gene has CDR1 SNHLY and CDR2 FYNNEI. The CDR3 runs to 16 residues. DNA for the CDR3: TGTGCCAGCAGTGAAGTAAAGGGGGGGCCCCAAGAGACCCAGTACTTC. It codes for CASSEVKGGPQETQYF.

As regards this clone: A read error may produce the germline difference seen at one junction end. The chain uses TRBV7-7 and TRBJ2-5; D remains unclear. This CDR3 has 13 residues. The V gene's germline CDR1 is SSHAT and CDR2 FNYEAQ (reference sequence). The CDR3 coding sequence is TGTGCTAGCAGCCCCATCAACCAAGAGACCCAGTACTTC. Its translation is CASSPINQETQYF.

This clone has just a few counts. V usage is TRBV4-1 and J usage is TRBJ1-2; 9 bases fit TRBD1. CDR3 length: 16 amino acids. Germline loops: CDR1 MGHRA, CDR2 YSYEKL. V lost 4 bases and J lost 6; bases outside the gene matches: 12. CDR3 loop: CASSLTFGDRVDGYTF. DNA of the CDR3: TGCGCCAGCAGCCTCACATTCGGGGACAGGGTAGATGGCTACACCTTC.

The chain recombines TRBV6-5 with TRBJ2-3, with TRBD2 matching 11 bases. Per the germline V gene, CDR1 is MNHEY and CDR2 is SVGAGI. V was pared by 4 bases and J by 0 bases, with 3 bases of the junction left unmatched. CDR3 length: 16 amino acids. In DNA form, the CDR3 reads TGTGCCAGCAGTTTGACTAGCGGGACGAGCACAGATACGCAGTATTTT. It translates to CASSLTSGTSTDTQYF.

In DNA form, the CDR3 reads TGTGCCAGCTCCTCCTCGAGGGGACTAGCGGGGTCCGCCTACGAGCAGTACTTC. The encoded protein is CASSSSRGLAGSAYEQYF. V and J are TRBV18 and TRBJ2-7; TRBD2 aligns across 13 bases. Germline-derived CDR1 and CDR2 are KGHSH and LQKENI. This CDR3 region has 18 residues. The J segment lost 2 bases and the V segment lost 6 bases, leaving 13 bases of the junction unmatched.

The chain combines TRBV7-9 with TRBJ1-1; D not resolved. Germline CDR1 is SEHNR and CDR2 is FQNEAQ (reference sequence). This CDR3 spans 13 amino acids. Trimming took 8 bases from V and 1 from J, leaving 11 bases between them. DNA of the CDR3: TGTGCCAGCCGCGGCATACCGAACACTGAAGCTTTCTTT. It specifies CASRGIPNTEAFF.

The V and J genes are TRBV4-1 and TRBJ1-1; the D gene is possibly TRBD1 (6 bases). Germline lookup yields CDR1 MGHRA and CDR2 YSYEKL. The CDR3 totals 13 residues. The ends were cut back, 5 bases at V and 5 bases at J, with 12 bases in the middle. This chain's CDR3 is CASSNRVETEAFF. The CDR3 DNA is TGCGCCAGCAGCAACAGGGTCGAGACTGAAGCTTTCTTT.

This chain joins TRBV10-1 and TRBJ2-1, with D maybe TRBD2 (6 bases). The V gene lost 2 bases and the J gene lost 6 bases, with 23 bases spanning the gap. CDR1 is WNHNN and CDR2 is SYGVQD in the germline V gene (reference sequence). CDR3 length equals 18 residues. CDR3: CASSEREPLSGARNEQFF. The CDR3 bases are TGCGCCAGCAGTGAGCGGGAACCCTTATCGGGAGCCCGCAATGAGCAGTTCTTC.

V usage is TRBV15 and J usage is TRBJ2-5, with 16 bases lining up with TRBD2. CDR3 length: 19 residues. Trimming removed 0 bases from V and 5 bases from J; junction bases left unmatched: 9. The germline CDR1 and CDR2 sequences are LNHNV and YYDKDF (reference sequence). The CDR3 here is CATSRDYGTSGGAYETQYF. Here the CDR3 DNA reads TGTGCCACCAGCAGAGATTACGGGACTAGCGGGGGGGCCTATGAGACCCAGTACTTC.

CDR3 protein: CATSRGTSIAYGYTF. The CDR3 DNA reads TGTGCCACCAGCAGAGGGACCTCGATCGCCTATGGCTACACCTTC. The rearrangement joins TRBV15 to TRBJ1-2; no firm D call. The CDR3 totals 15 residues. Germline V lookup: CDR1 LNHNV, CDR2 YYDKDF (reference sequence). V gave up 1 base and J gave up 4 bases, with 13 bases separating them.

This clone has just one count. V is TRBV2 and J is TRBJ2-7, with 7 bases lining up with TRBD1. The CDR3 sequence is 15 residues long. The junction had 14 bases not matched to a gene; V was cut back by 6 bases and J by 6 bases. The germline V gene encodes CDR1 SNHLY and CDR2 FYNNEI. The CDR3 loop reads CASSGSEQGRLEQYF. CDR3 bases: TGTGCCAGCAGCGGTTCGGAACAGGGGCGTCTCGAGCAGTACTTC.

The chain recombines TRBV9 with TRBJ2-5; 7 bases agree with TRBD2. V lost 3 bases and J lost 5; bases outside the gene matches: 16. Germline loops: CDR1 SGDLS, CDR2 YYNGEE. The CDR3 totals 17 residues. The CDR3 spells CASSAPVAGPPAETQYF. For the CDR3, the DNA is TGTGCCAGCAGCGCGCCGGTAGCGGGTCCCCCCGCGGAGACCCAGTACTTC.

Points on this clone: Other DNA sequences within the sample encode an identical CDR3. This chain connects TRBV4-1 to TRBJ2-7, with 11 nucleotides matching TRBD2. V was pared by 4 bases and J by 4 bases, with 6 bases of the junction left unmatched. The CDR3 loop spans 15 amino acids. Germline V gene data show CDR1 as MGHRA and CDR2 as YSYEKL. CDR3 region: CASSLTSGSPYEQYF. CDR3 DNA: TGCGCCAGCAGCCTAACTAGCGGGAGTCCGTACGAGCAGTACTTC.

This chain connects TRBV2 to TRBJ2-2, with D unclear. This CDR3 has 13 amino acids. Germline assignment: CDR1 SNHLY and CDR2 FYNNEI. Trimming removed 6 bases from V and 6 bases from J, with 11 bases in between. The CDR3 protein is CASSKTSPGELFF. The CDR3, as DNA: TGTGCCAGCAGCAAGACCTCCCCCGGGGAGCTGTTTTTT.

The chain uses TRBV2 and TRBJ1-3; maybe TRBD1 (5 bases). Germline CDR1 SNHLY, CDR2 FYNNEI. There are 14 residues in the CDR3. Trimming removed 6 bases from V and 0 bases from J, with 9 bases in between. CDR3 nucleotides: TGTGCCAGCAGCTGGGACGTCTCTGGAAACACCATATATTTT. Its protein is CASSWDVSGNTIYF.

The chain recombines TRBV9 with TRBJ1-4; no definite D call. This CDR3 has 13 residues. V gave up 5 bases and J gave up 4 bases, with 9 bases separating them. CDR1 and CDR2 from the germline V gene are SGDLS and YYNGEE. The chain's CDR3 is CASRAANNEKLFF. CDR3 DNA: TGTGCCAGCAGGGCGGCTAATAATGAAAAACTGTTTTTT.

V usage is TRBV27 and J usage is TRBJ2-7; D remains ambiguous. CDR3 length equals 13 residues. V lost 5 bases, J lost 2 bases, and 10 bases lay in between. Per germline, CDR1 MNHEY and CDR2 SMNVEV (reference sequence). CDR3 coding DNA: TGTGCCAGCAGTCTTCAATACCCCTACGAGCAGTACTTC. Translated, it gives CASSLQYPYEQYF.

V and J are TRBV4-3 and TRBJ1-4, with 8 nucleotides matching TRBD1. CDR1 and CDR2 from the germline V gene are LGHNA and YSLEER. This CDR3 is 15 amino acids long. Trimming took 2 bases from V and 7 from J; bases not matched to a gene: 6. As DNA, the CDR3 is TGCGCCAGCAGCCAAAGTTGGACAGGGAGTGAAAAACTGTTTTTT. This translates into CASSQSWTGSEKLFF.

The chain employs TRBV11-2 and TRBJ1-3, with a tentative D call TRBD1 (6 bases). V was trimmed by 2 bases and J by 2 bases, leaving 10 bases between them. This CDR3 region has 15 residues. Germline CDR1 is SGHAT and CDR2 is FQNNGV. Here the CDR3 reads CASSLNRAPGNTIYF. The DNA for the CDR3 is TGTGCCAGCAGCTTAAACAGGGCTCCTGGAAACACCATATATTTT.

The CDR3 protein is CASSYLGTQETQYF. The CDR3 DNA is TGTGCCAGCAGTTACCTGGGGACCCAAGAGACCCAGTACTTC. The chain recombines TRBV6-5 with TRBJ2-5, with D perhaps being TRBD1 or TRBD2 (5 bases each). Trimming left V 2 bases short and J 1 base short, with 8 bases between. This CDR3 comprises 14 residues. Looked up from germline, CDR1 is MNHEY and CDR2 is SVGAGI.

Comment on this clone: Other nucleotide sequences from this sample produce the same CDR3. The chain links TRBV13 to TRBJ2-7, with D possibly being TRBD2 (6 bases). Germline CDR1 is PRHDT and CDR2 is FYEKMQ (reference sequence). Trimming removed 3 bases at V and 1 base at J, with 13 bases between. This CDR3 has 15 residues. Here the CDR3 reads CASSLRGAGSYEQYF. For the CDR3, the DNA is TGTGCCAGCAGCTTGAGGGGTGCGGGGTCCTACGAGCAGTACTTC.

The V call is TRBV13, the J call TRBJ1-5, with D possibly matching TRBD1 (6 bases). This CDR3 is 15 amino acids long. Germline values: CDR1 PRHDT, CDR2 FYEKMQ (reference sequence). Trimming pared 5 bases from V and 4 bases from J, leaving 15 bases between. CDR3 sequence (DNA): TGTGCCAGCAGCCCCTCTAGTAGGGGGAATCAGCCCCAGCATTTT. It translates to CASSPSSRGNQPQHF.

This rearrangement joins TRBV19 to TRBJ2-7, with D tentatively TRBD1 (5 bases). Deletions cut 6 bases from V and 5 bases from J, with 20 bases between. CDR3 size: 15 residues. The germline V gene has CDR1 LNHDA and CDR2 SQIVND (reference sequence). The CDR3 DNA follows: TGTGCCAGTAGCCACTCTCAGGGCTGGTCCCACGAGCAGTACTTC. Its protein is CASSHSQGWSHEQYF.